The next 32 T cell receptor beta chains were all read from a single sample in a study of T cell responses to AZD1222 COVID-19 vaccine. Measured with immunoSEQ multiplex PCR; TCRdb has only the in-frame clones, and not every one. The table lists some 150,000 clones, 75% to 85% of them singletons, with about 4% in the top ten. The source material was peripheral blood, sampled on day 0 of MenACWY control vaccination. These receptors were taken from an adult in good health.

CDR3 nucleotides: TGTGCCAGCAGCCAAGAGGGCAACGTAAATTCACCCCTCCACTTT. Its translation: CASSQEGNVNSPLHF. The chain is built from TRBV3-1 (or the pseudogene TRBV3-2) and TRBJ1-6; the D is unclear. The V and J ends lost 0 bases and 7 bases respectively, with 10 bases between them. The CDR3 runs to 15 residues. Germline V gene lookup returns CDR1 LGHDT and CDR2 YNNKEL (reference sequence).

This chain joins TRBV9 and TRBJ2-5; 7 positions agree with TRBD1. This CDR3 contains 15 residues. The J segment lost 4 bases and the V segment lost 0 bases, leaving 6 bases of the junction unmatched. Per the germline V gene, CDR1 is SGDLS and CDR2 is YYNGEE. The CDR3 DNA is TGTGCCAGCAGCGTAGCGACAGGGATAGGAGAGACCCAGTACTTC. This codes for CASSVATGIGETQYF.

The V gene is TRBV5-6, the J gene TRBJ1-6; tentatively, D is TRBD1 (6 bases). CDR3 length: 18 amino acids. Trimming cost V 4 bases and J 0 bases, with 17 bases left between them. Germline V gives CDR1 SGHDT, CDR2 YYEEEE. The CDR3 loop reads CASSDFGGASSYNSPLHF. As DNA, the CDR3 is TGTGCCAGCAGCGACTTCGGGGGGGCGAGCTCCTATAATTCACCCCTCCACTTT.

This rearrangement joins TRBV2 to TRBJ2-3; tentatively, D is TRBD2 (5 bases). The germline CDR1 and CDR2 sequences are SNHLY and FYNNEI. The CDR3 is 14 residues long. The ends were cut back, 7 bases at V and 3 bases at J, with 14 bases in the middle. The DNA for the CDR3 is TGTGCCAGCACCCCGGGATTAAGGACAGATACGCAGTATTTT. Translated, it gives CASTPGLRTDTQYF.

The chain carries TRBV7-2 and TRBJ1-2, with D possibly TRBD1 on 6 matching bases. Trimming took off 5 bases at V and 3 bases at J, with 10 bases between the two ends. The CDR3 spans 13 residues. Per germline, CDR1 SGHTA and CDR2 FQGNSA. CDR3 sequence: CASSPGVHYGYTF. DNA for the CDR3: TGTGCCAGCAGCCCAGGGGTGCACTATGGCTACACCTTC.

With regard to this clone: A junction boundary mismatches the germline segment, possibly from a read error. The chain is built from TRBV6-5 and TRBJ1-5, with a tentative D call TRBD1 (5 bases). This CDR3 region has 13 residues. The germline gives CDR1 MNHEY, CDR2 SVGAGI. The CDR3 nucleotides are TGTGCCAGCATGGGACCAGACCCTCAGGCCCAGCATTTT. Its translation is CASMGPDPQAQHF.

The chain recombines TRBV24-1 with TRBJ1-2; no clear D gene. CDR1 and CDR2 from the germline V gene are KGHDR and SFDVKD. This CDR3 is built from 14 residues. V was cut by 4 bases and J by 2 bases, with 10 bases left in between. The CDR3 here is CATSDPSRNYGYTF. The CDR3 DNA reads TGTGCCACCAGTGACCCTAGCAGGAACTATGGCTACACCTTC.

The chain links TRBV5-5 to TRBJ2-7; D is ambiguous. Trimming left V 2 bases short and J 5 bases short, with 14 bases between. CDR3 length: 14 residues. Germline CDR1 reads SGHKS; CDR2 reads YYEKEE (reference sequence). The CDR3 bases are TGTGCCAGCAGCTTTACCCCCTTTCCGGACGAGCAGTACTTC. The encoded protein is CASSFTPFPDEQYF.

This clone was counted a few times. The chain joins TRBV2 to TRBJ2-3; TRBD1 agrees at 10 bases. Germline loops: CDR1 SNHLY, CDR2 FYNNEI. Unmatched junction bases numbered 7, after V lost 2 bases and J lost 2 bases. The CDR3 totals 17 residues. In nucleotides, the CDR3 is TGTGCCAGCAGTGAATGGGGGACAGGGGTAATCACAGATACGCAGTATTTT. Protein: CASSEWGTGVITDTQYF.

V gene TRBV6-6 combines with J gene TRBJ1-2, with TRBD1 identical over 11 bases. The V gene's germline CDR1 is MNHNY and CDR2 SVGAGI (reference sequence). This CDR3 has 14 residues. Trimming removed 6 bases from V and 7 bases from J; junction bases left unmatched: 7. CDR3: CASSRGQGARGYTF. The CDR3 DNA sequence: TGTGCCAGCAGCCGTGGACAGGGGGCTCGTGGCTACACCTTC.

The chain carries TRBV19 and TRBJ1-1, with 9 bases that match TRBD1. CDR1 is LNHDA, CDR2 SQIVND, per germline (reference sequence). The CDR3 extends over 14 amino acids. Trimming at V came to 2 bases and at J to 11 bases, leaving 9 bases not matched to a gene. In DNA form, the CDR3 reads TGTGCCAGTAGTATAAAGGGACAGGGAGTAGCGGCTTTCTTT. This codes for CASSIKGQGVAAFF.

The rearrangement links TRBV5-8 to TRBJ1-4; D ambiguous. V lost 6 bases to trimming and J lost 5 bases, with 17 bases between them. The CDR3 consists of 15 residues. CDR1 is SGHTS and CDR2 is YDEGEE in the germline V gene. CDR3 bases: TGTGCCAGCAACTCCCCGAGGGTTGGGAATGAAAAACTGTTTTTT. It codes for CASNSPRVGNEKLFF.

V usage is TRBV28 and J usage is TRBJ1-4; the D is unclear. The CDR3 consists of 15 residues. The germline CDR1 and CDR2 sequences are MDHEN and SYDVKM. V lost 1 base, J lost 2 bases, and 8 bases lay in between. CDR3 residues: CASSLLGATNEKLFF. Here the CDR3 DNA reads TGTGCCAGCAGTTTATTGGGAGCCACTAATGAAAAACTGTTTTTT. Combining the CDR3 with reference TRBV28 and TRBJ1-4 gives the whole variable domain DVKVTQSSRYLVKRTGEKVFLECVQDMDHENMFWYRQDPGLGLRLIYFSYDVKMKEKGDIPEGYSVSREKKERFSLILESASTNQTSMYLCASSLLGATNEKLFFGSGTQLSVL.

Note on this clone: Germline is not matched at one junction end, which may reflect a read error. This chain joins TRBV6-5 and TRBJ1-2, with D perhaps TRBD1 (5 bases). CDR3 size: 11 residues. Germline V CDR1 and CDR2: MNHEY, SVGAGI. The CDR3 DNA reads TGTGCCAGCAGTTACTCGGGGACTGAAATCTTC. It is translated as CASSYSGTEIF.

CDR3 nucleotides: TGTGCCAGCAGGCCCGACAGGTTCGCGAACACCGGGGAGCTGTTTTTT. Its protein product is CASRPDRFANTGELFF. V and J are TRBV28 and TRBJ2-2, with D possibly being TRBD1 (6 bases). CDR3 size: 16 residues. V lost 6 bases, J lost 0 bases, and 14 bases lay in between. Germline values: CDR1 MDHEN, CDR2 SYDVKM.

The chain recombines TRBV18 with TRBJ1-2; D gene unclear. The germline gives CDR1 KGHSH, CDR2 LQKENI. Trimming stripped 2 bases from V and 0 bases from J, with 10 bases between. The CDR3 is made up of 15 amino acids. CDR3 bases: TGTGCCAGCTCACCAAGATCCGATTCTAACTATGGCTACACCTTC. Its translation is CASSPRSDSNYGYTF.

This rearrangement joins TRBV7-9 to TRBJ2-7; 8 bases are shared with TRBD1. Germline CDR1 SEHNR, CDR2 FQNEAQ (reference sequence). The CDR3 extends over 14 amino acids. The junction had 5 bases not matched to a gene; V was cut back by 5 bases and J by 2 bases. The CDR3 sequence: CASSPGTGPYEQYF. In nucleotides, the CDR3 is TGTGCCAGCAGCCCCGGGACAGGTCCCTACGAGCAGTACTTC.

On this clone itself: The same CDR3 also results from other DNA sequences found in this sample. This chain connects TRBV27 to TRBJ2-7; maybe TRBD2 (7 bases). This CDR3 region has 14 residues. Per the germline V gene, CDR1 is MNHEY and CDR2 is SMNVEV (reference sequence). Trimming pared 6 bases from V and 3 bases from J, leaving 15 bases between. CDR3: CASRRGGGFYEQYF. The DNA of the CDR3 is TGTGCCAGCAGGCGAGGGGGGGGATTCTACGAGCAGTACTTC.

This clone was seen once. The chain links TRBV5-4 to TRBJ2-5; 14 bases map to TRBD2. V gave up 4 bases and J gave up 7 bases; unmatched junction bases: 12. Germline-derived CDR1 and CDR2 are SGHNT and YYREEE (reference sequence). This CDR3 is 17 amino acids long. The CDR3 reads CASSQKRLAGGHATQYF. DNA of the CDR3: TGTGCCAGCAGCCAAAAGCGACTAGCGGGGGGGCATGCGACCCAGTACTTC.

This clone has a single count. The chain carries TRBV5-4 and TRBJ2-3, with 7 bases that match TRBD2. CDR1 and CDR2 (germline): SGHNT, YYREEE (reference sequence). V gave up 5 bases and J gave up 2 bases; unmatched junction bases: 14. The CDR3 loop spans 17 amino acids. The CDR3 sequence: CASRPGSSGGTTDTQYF. In nucleotides, the CDR3 is TGTGCCAGCAGACCCGGGAGTTCGGGGGGAACCACAGATACGCAGTATTTT.

This clone came up a few times. The V call is TRBV7-2, the J call TRBJ1-2, with 8 bases lining up with TRBD1. With 4 bases clipped from V and 7 bases from J, the junction kept 17 bases outside the gene matches. CDR1 is SGHTA, CDR2 FQGNSA, per germline. The CDR3 has 17 residues. The CDR3: CASSSYGRTGRVGGYTF. Here the CDR3 DNA reads TGTGCCAGCAGCTCCTACGGCCGGACAGGGAGGGTTGGTGGCTACACCTTC.

The chain recombines TRBV7-2 with TRBJ1-2, with D unclear. The ends were cut back, 1 base at V and 8 bases at J, with 14 bases in the middle. The germline V gene has CDR1 SGHTA and CDR2 FQGNSA. CDR3 length equals 14 residues. In DNA, the CDR3 is TGTGCCAGCAGCTTAGTGGGAGGCAGGAGAGGCTACACCTTC. Translated: CASSLVGGRRGYTF. Full variable domain (missing parts from reference TRBV7-2 and TRBJ1-2): GAGVSQSPSNKVTEKGKDVELRCDPISGHTALYWYRQSLGQGLEFLIYFQGNSAPDKSGLPSDRFSAERTGGSVSTLTIQRTQQEDSAVYLCASSLVGGRRGYTFGSGTRLTVV.

The CDR3 DNA sequence: TGTGCCAGCTCACCACGGGATAACTATGGCTACACCTTC. As protein: CASSPRDNYGYTF. This chain connects TRBV18 to TRBJ1-2; D ambiguous. Germline lookup yields CDR1 KGHSH and CDR2 LQKENI. This CDR3 region has 13 residues. The V end lost 1 base, the J end lost 1 base, and 4 bases lay between the germline ends.

The chain recombines TRBV18 with TRBJ1-3; tentatively, D is TRBD1 (6 bases). Germline CDR1 reads KGHSH; CDR2 reads LQKENI. V lost 6 bases, J lost 0 bases, and 15 bases lay in between. The CDR3 length is 16 residues. For the CDR3, the DNA is TGTGCCAGCTCGACTTCGACAGGCAACTCTGGAAACACCATATATTTT. It yields the protein CASSTSTGNSGNTIYF. The full variable domain, in which reference TRBV18 and TRBJ1-3 provide the parts outside the CDR3, is NAGVMQNPRHLVRRRGQEARLRCSPMKGHSHVYWYRQLPEEGLKFMVYLQKENIIDESGMPKERFSAEFPKEGPSILRIQQVVRGDSAAYFCASSTSTGNSGNTIYFGEGSWLTVV.

The chain is built from TRBV20-1 and TRBJ2-5; no clear D gene. The CDR3 runs to 11 residues. Germline V lookup: CDR1 DFQATT, CDR2 SNEGSKA (reference sequence). Trimming pared 8 bases from V and 1 base from J, leaving 8 bases between. In DNA form, the CDR3 reads TGCAGTACTTTGGGCCAAGAGACCCAGTACTTC. This translates into CSTLGQETQYF.

A few counts support this clone. V and J are TRBV19 and TRBJ1-6; tentative D call: TRBD1 (6 bases). The CDR3 is 15 amino acids. The V gene lost 3 bases and the J gene lost 7 bases, with 13 bases spanning the gap. The germline V gene encodes CDR1 LNHDA and CDR2 SQIVND (reference sequence). DNA of the CDR3: TGTGCCAGTAGTATCCTCTCAGGGGTCAATTCACCCCTCCACTTT. Its translation is CASSILSGVNSPLHF.

In its sample, this clone was seen once. The gene calls are TRBV4-1 and TRBJ2-2; D is unclear. This CDR3 is 14 amino acids long. V was cut by 3 bases and J by 4 bases, with 9 bases left in between. CDR1 and CDR2 from the germline V gene are MGHRA and YSYEKL. The CDR3 DNA sequence: TGCGCCAGCAGCCAGGCAGGATTCACCGGGGAGCTGTTTTTT. Its translation is CASSQAGFTGELFF.

The rearrangement joins TRBV6-5 to TRBJ1-2; no definite D call. This CDR3 has 13 residues. Germline assignment: CDR1 MNHEY and CDR2 SVGAGI. Trimming took 5 bases from V and 2 from J, leaving 9 bases between them. CDR3 sequence reads: CASSPTENYGYTF. CDR3 DNA: TGTGCCAGCAGTCCGACCGAGAACTATGGCTACACCTTC.

The V and J genes are TRBV6-4 and TRBJ2-3; 14 bases align to TRBD2. The germline CDR1 and CDR2 sequences are MRHNA and SNTAGT. The trim removed 0 bases at V and 4 bases at J, leaving 3 bases unmatched. The CDR3 extends over 17 amino acids. CDR3 sequence reads: CASSDSTSGGAADTQYF. The CDR3, as DNA: TGTGCCAGCAGTGACTCGACTAGCGGGGGGGCCGCAGATACGCAGTATTTT.

This chain connects TRBV28 to TRBJ1-2, with 7 bases that match TRBD1. The trim removed 5 bases at V and 6 bases at J, leaving 12 bases unmatched. Germline CDR1 is MDHEN and CDR2 is SYDVKM. This CDR3 has 15 residues. The CDR3 sequence is CASSGGTASEHGYTF. The CDR3 DNA is TGTGCCAGCAGTGGTGGGACAGCTTCGGAGCATGGCTACACCTTC.

The gene calls are TRBV6-6 and TRBJ2-7, with D perhaps TRBD2 (5 bases). The germline V and J ends were trimmed by 6 bases and 8 bases, with 14 bases remaining between them. Per germline, CDR1 MNHNY and CDR2 SVGAGI (reference sequence). The CDR3 length is 12 residues. The CDR3 nucleotides read TGTGCCAGCAGCCAAAGTCGGGAAAAGCAGTACGTC. Its protein is CASSQSREKQYV.

The chain joins TRBV5-1 to TRBJ2-2; D is perhaps TRBD1 or TRBD2 (6 bases each). Germline V gives CDR1 SGHRS, CDR2 YFSETQ. Trimming removed 0 bases from V and 7 bases from J, with 13 bases in between. The length of the CDR3 is 15 residues. The CDR3 DNA reads as TGCGCCAGCAGCTTGGCCGGGGGCTGGAGCGGGGAGCTGTTTTTT. Its translation: CASSLAGGWSGELFF.